This T cell receptor beta chain was found in a study of shared clonotypes between healthy human individuals. Whole-study findings and limits: Richness estimates generally favored naive over memory subsets. Sharing across a few donors was seen in around 5% of naive CD4 clonotypes.

With respect to this clone: Its matching antigen is unknown.

Assay runs were performed at deep level. TCRdb keeps only in-frame clones here, not all; method: immunoSEQ multiplex PCR. The sample consists of a few million clones, 90% to 95% of them appearing once. Germline V CDR1 and CDR2: SEHNR, FQNEAQ (reference sequence). Deletions cut 5 bases from V and 1 base from J, with 14 bases between. The CDR3 totals 15 residues. The sample was naive CD4+ T cells sorted from blood. Subset: CD45RA+ positively selected. The chain employs TRBV7-9 and TRBJ1-2; D is uncertain. This sequence was found in a man aged 18 to 29 in good health. The CDR3, as DNA: TGTGCCAGCAGCCCACCTATAGGGAATAACTATGGCTACACCTTC. It translates to CASSPPIGNNYGYTF.